Presented here are 28 T cell receptor beta chains from one specimen sequenced in a study of beta chain features in type 1 diabetes. Notes on the study in general: Shortening of TCRB CDR3s, moderate but significant, appeared in all four CD4+ subsets of Type 1 diabetes patients.

The study reverse transcribed the entire isolated RNA, so it sequenced expressed TCRB transcripts. Only in-frame clones appear in the TCRdb table, and some are missing; sequencing was by immunoSEQ multiplex PCR. This table holds 300,000 to 450,000 clones, 9.6% found once. No antigen has been identified for these receptors. The sequenced sample consisted of central memory CD4+ T cells from blood. These receptors originate from a man younger than 45 with type 1 diabetes.

This clone was found a few times. The chain combines TRBV21-1 with TRBJ2-5; the DNA was not used to check the table's D call, TRBD2. The better agreement between TRBJ2-7 and the DNA end casts doubt on the J call. TRBV21-1 has pseudogene status. The CDR3 spans 17 residues. This CDR3 reads CASSKEKAGGIVNEQYF. In DNA, the CDR3 is TGTGCCAGCAGCAAGGAAAAAGCGGGAGGGATCGTCAACGAGCAGTACTTC.

This clone was recorded a few times. The rearrangement uses TRBV28 and TRBJ1-5; 7 bases align to TRBD1. The CDR3 has 15 amino acids. Germline V lookup: CDR1 MDHEN, CDR2 SYDVKM. J lost 4 bases, V lost 6 bases, and 9 bases had no gene match. CDR3 amino acids: CASSGGGQINQPQHF. CDR3 DNA: TGTGCCAGCAGCGGTGGGGGACAGATAAATCAGCCCCAGCATTTT.

This clone was recorded a few times. CDR3 region: CASRLTGGGHNEQFF. CDR3 coding DNA: TGTGCCAGCAGGTTGACAGGGGGAGGGCACAATGAGCAGTTCTTC. V gene TRBV10-3 combines with J gene TRBJ2-1; 9 bases are a match to TRBD1. Per the germline V gene, CDR1 is ENHRY and CDR2 is SYGVKD. The junction had 12 bases not matched to a gene; V was cut back by 10 bases and J by 5 bases. The CDR3 totals 15 residues.

The CDR3 nucleotides are TGCGCCAGCAGCTTTGCATCGATCAGGGAGACCCAGTACTTC. Translating it yields CASSFASIRETQYF. The chain combines TRBV5-1 with TRBJ2-5; D remains unclear. The CDR3 is 14 residues long. Germline V lookup: CDR1 SGHRS, CDR2 YFSETQ. The V end was cut by 2 bases, the J end by 5 bases, with 13 bases between.

This clone was observed a few times. The same CDR3 is also encoded by other DNA sequences in this sample. The gene calls are TRBV18 and TRBJ2-7; D could derive from TRBD1 or TRBD2 (5 bases each). CDR1 is KGHSH and CDR2 is LQKENI in the germline V gene. Trimming shortened V by 6 bases and J by 4 bases, and 10 bases separated the two germline ends. The CDR3 totals 12 residues. CDR3 loop: CASSRDGYEQYF. Here the CDR3 DNA reads TGTGCCAGCTCGAGGGACGGATACGAGCAGTACTTC.

This clone was seen ten or more times. The rearrangement uses TRBV15 and TRBJ2-4; TRBD1 agrees at 7 bases. In germline, CDR1 is LNHNV, CDR2 YYDKDF (reference sequence). The CDR3 is made up of 17 amino acids. J gave up 6 bases and V 3 bases, and 14 bases lay outside the gene matches. Here the CDR3 reads CATSSDRDVGLRNIQYF. CDR3 nucleotide sequence: TGTGCCACCAGCAGTGACAGGGACGTCGGGCTGAGAAACATTCAGTACTTC.

This clone occurred once. The V gene is TRBV18, the J gene TRBJ2-7; D unclear. Germline V CDR1 and CDR2: KGHSH, LQKENI. The V and J ends lost 2 bases and 0 bases respectively, with 11 bases between them. This CDR3 is 15 amino acids long. CDR3 in amino acids: CASSPGDKSSYEQYF. As DNA, the CDR3 is TGTGCCAGCTCACCAGGAGACAAGAGCTCCTACGAGCAGTACTTC.

This clone was observed many times. This chain uses TRBV18 with TRBJ1-1; 8 bases align to TRBD1. The CDR3 consists of 14 residues. Trimming removed 4 bases from V and 5 bases from J; junction bases left unmatched: 6. From germline, CDR1 is KGHSH and CDR2 LQKENI. The CDR3 protein is CASSQGQGGTEAFF. CDR3 coding DNA: TGTGCCAGCTCACAAGGACAGGGAGGAACTGAAGCTTTCTTT. Combining the CDR3 with reference TRBV18 and TRBJ1-1 gives the whole variable domain NAGVMQNPRHLVRRRGQEARLRCSPMKGHSHVYWYRQLPEEGLKFMVYLQKENIIDESGMPKERFSAEFPKEGPSILRIQQVVRGDSAAYFCASSQGQGGTEAFFGQGTRLTVV.

The rearrangement links TRBV19 to TRBJ1-5; D is unresolved. V shed 3 bases and J shed 0 bases, with 12 bases lying between them. The CDR3 has 16 residues. CDR1 is LNHDA, CDR2 SQIVND, per germline (reference sequence). The CDR3: CASSIPGEISNQPQHF. CDR3 coding DNA: TGTGCCAGTAGTATTCCAGGAGAGATTAGCAATCAGCCCCAGCATTTT.

The chain has TRBV15 and TRBJ2-1; D is ambiguous. The length of the CDR3 is 11 residues. Germline-derived CDR1 and CDR2 are LNHNV and YYDKDF (reference sequence). Trimming pared 3 bases from V and 7 bases from J, leaving 4 bases between. Here the CDR3 reads CATSSSNEQFF. In nucleotides, the CDR3 is TGTGCCACCAGCAGCAGTAATGAGCAGTTCTTC.

This clone was seen a few times. The J gene is TRBJ2-2, the V gene TRBV5-1, with 7 bases fitting TRBD2. Germline CDR1 reads SGHRS; CDR2 reads YFSETQ. CDR3 length: 14 residues. V lost 1 base, J lost 7 bases, and 4 bases stayed unmatched. Here the CDR3 reads CASSLLPGGGELFF. Written as DNA, the CDR3 is TGCGCCAGCAGCTTGTTGCCGGGAGGCGGGGAGCTGTTTTTT.

A few counts support this clone. The chain carries TRBV7-9 and TRBJ1-5; D is ambiguous. The CDR3 is 13 amino acids. V lost 6 bases to trimming and J lost 4 bases, with 10 bases between them. Germline CDR1 is SEHNR and CDR2 is FQNEAQ (reference sequence). DNA for the CDR3: TGTGCCAGCAGTCTAGAACTAAATCAGCCCCAGCATTTT. It specifies CASSLELNQPQHF.

This clone was picked up a small number of times. The chain joins TRBV7-3 to TRBJ2-4; tentatively, D is TRBD1 (6 bases). The ends were cut back, 6 bases at V and 0 bases at J, with 9 bases in the middle. This CDR3 has 14 amino acids. Germline V gene data show CDR1 as SGHTA and CDR2 as FQGTGA. Here the CDR3 reads CASSQGLAKNIQYF. The CDR3 bases are TGTGCCAGCAGTCAGGGGTTAGCCAAAAACATTCAGTACTTC.

This sequence joins TRBV7-2 and TRBJ2-7; no clear D gene. CDR3 length equals 13 residues. Trimming removed 3 bases from V and 2 bases from J, with 8 bases in between. Germline V gene data show CDR1 as SGHTA and CDR2 as FQGNSA. The CDR3 reads CASSLSRTYEQYF. In DNA form, the CDR3 reads TGTGCCAGCAGCTTGAGCAGAACCTACGAGCAGTACTTC.

The V call is TRBV5-1, the J call TRBJ1-4, with D tentatively TRBD1 (5 bases). CDR1 and CDR2 (germline): SGHRS, YFSETQ. V shed 0 bases and J shed 0 bases, with 12 bases lying between them. This CDR3 contains 17 residues. CDR3 residues: CASSLGPAGPTNEKLFF. The CDR3 region has the DNA TGCGCCAGCAGCTTGGGACCCGCGGGGCCAACTAATGAAAAACTGTTTTTT.

This clone occurred many times. The chain has TRBV7-9 and TRBJ2-3; 8 nucleotides agree with TRBD1. The CDR3 is 16 amino acids. J lost 1 base, V lost 1 base, and 4 bases had no gene match. Germline-derived CDR1 and CDR2 are SEHNR and FQNEAQ (reference sequence). In nucleotides, the CDR3 is TGTGCCAGCAGCTTAGACAGGGGACAGGGCACAGATACGCAGTATTTT. Encoded protein: CASSLDRGQGTDTQYF.

The sample holds many counts of this clone. The chain uses TRBV10-3 and TRBJ2-5; the D is unclear. The V gene lost 2 bases and the J gene lost 7 bases, with 14 bases spanning the gap. Germline V gene data show CDR1 as ENHRY and CDR2 as SYGVKD. This CDR3 is built from 14 residues. The CDR3 sequence: CAISEPRAAGTQYF. Here the CDR3 DNA reads TGTGCCATCAGTGAGCCCCGGGCTGCAGGGACCCAGTACTTC.

This chain links TRBV5-1 with TRBJ1-2; D is possibly TRBD1 (5 bases). Trimming cost V 0 bases and J 13 bases, with 10 bases left between them. This CDR3 has 11 amino acids. Per germline, CDR1 SGHRS and CDR2 YFSETQ. In DNA, the CDR3 is TGCGCCAGCAGCTTGGGTGGGGCCCTCACCTTC. The encoded protein is CASSLGGALTF. Full variable domain (missing parts from reference TRBV5-1 and TRBJ1-2): KAGVTQTPRYLIKTRGQQVTLSCSPISGHRSVSWYQQTPGQGLQFLFEYFSETQRNKGNFPGRFSGRQFSNSRSEMNVSTLELGDSALYLCASSLGGALTFGSGTRLTVV.

This clone was observed many times. CDR3 DNA: TGTGCCACTTCGGAGCGGAATCAAAACATTCAGTACTTC. It encodes CATSERNQNIQYF. The V gene is TRBV28, the J gene TRBJ2-4; a possible D gene is TRBD2 (5 bases). Trimming removed 10 bases at V and 5 bases at J, with 15 bases between. The CDR3 is 13 amino acids. Looked up from germline, CDR1 is MDHEN and CDR2 is SYDVKM. The whole variable domain, filled in from reference TRBV28 and TRBJ2-4, reads DVKVTQSSRYLVKRTGEKVFLECVQDMDHENMFWYRQDPGLGLRLIYFSYDVKMKEKGDIPEGYSVSREKKERFSLILESASTNQTSMYLCATSERNQNIQYFGAGTRLSVL.

The chain joins TRBV5-4 to TRBJ1-2; TRBD1 aligns across 7 bases. V shed 4 bases and J 8 bases; nucleotides not matched to a gene: 11. The CDR3 has 14 residues. Germline CDR1 SGHNT, CDR2 YYREEE (reference sequence). As DNA, the CDR3 is TGTGCCAGCAGCCGAAACAGGGGAGATGGGGGCTACACCTTC. Translated, it gives CASSRNRGDGGYTF.

This clone has just a few counts. The chain has TRBV18 and TRBJ1-2; 8 bases map to TRBD1. In germline, CDR1 is KGHSH, CDR2 LQKENI. This CDR3 contains 13 residues. Trimming at V came to 5 bases and at J to 4 bases, leaving 3 bases not matched to a gene. In nucleotides, the CDR3 is TGTGCCAGCTCAGTCACAGGGGGCTATGGCTACACCTTC. This sequence encodes CASSVTGGYGYTF.

This clone was found a few times. As DNA, the CDR3 is TGTGCCAGCAGTCGGCGTCTAGGCATGACCGGGGAGCTGTTTTTT. This translates into CASSRRLGMTGELFF. The rearrangement uses TRBV27 and TRBJ2-2; D gene uncertain. Germline CDR1 MNHEY, CDR2 SMNVEV (reference sequence). The V end lost 5 bases, the J end lost 5 bases, and 15 bases lay between the germline ends. The CDR3 is 15 amino acids.

A remark on this clone: It differs at one base from a far larger clone, so likely a read error. The chain combines TRBV11-2 with TRBJ2-1, with a possible D match to TRBD2 (5 bases). Trimming cost V 0 bases and J 0 bases, with 6 bases left between them. In germline, CDR1 is SGHAT, CDR2 FQNNGV. This CDR3 contains 15 residues. The CDR3 protein is CASSLEGSSYNEQFF. The DNA of the CDR3 is TGTGCCAGCAGCTTAGAAGGGAGCTCCTACAATGAGCAGTTCTTC.

This chain uses TRBV6-4 with TRBJ2-7, with a tentative D call TRBD1 (6 bases). There are 15 residues in the CDR3. Trimming left V 3 bases short and J 2 bases short, with 14 bases between. Per the germline V gene, CDR1 is MRHNA and CDR2 is SNTAGT. The CDR3 DNA reads TGTGCCAGCAGTGAGGAGACAGGTCAGACCTACGAGCAGTACTTC. It codes for CASSEETGQTYEQYF.

There are a few counts of this clone. The rearrangement uses TRBV5-1 and TRBJ2-3; no definite D call. The CDR3 is 16 amino acids. The V gene lost 5 bases and the J gene lost 0 bases, with 16 bases spanning the gap. CDR1 is SGHRS and CDR2 is YFSETQ in the germline V gene. In DNA, the CDR3 is TGCGCCAGCAGTAGGAACGGCTATTCTAGCACAGATACGCAGTATTTT. Its translation: CASSRNGYSSTDTQYF.

This clone was seen ten or more times. This chain uses TRBV2 with TRBJ1-5; 9 positions match TRBD1. CDR1 SNHLY and CDR2 FYNNEI come from the germline V gene. The CDR3 runs to 17 residues. Losses at the gene ends were 7 bases for V and 2 bases for J; bases not matched to a gene: 12. The CDR3 DNA sequence: TGTGCCAGCACGAAAGACAGGGGGAGGAGGGGCAATCAGCCCCAGCATTTT. It specifies CASTKDRGRRGNQPQHF.

The V gene is TRBV5-1, the J gene TRBJ2-3; perhaps TRBD1 as D (5 bases). Germline CDR1 reads SGHRS; CDR2 reads YFSETQ. The CDR3 contains 15 residues. Trimming took 3 bases from V and 0 from J, leaving 11 bases between them. DNA of the CDR3: TGCGCCAGCAGCTGGACGACAGATAGCACAGATACGCAGTATTTT. This codes for CASSWTTDSTDTQYF.

CDR3 amino acids: CASSPRAGGEYEQYF. As DNA, the CDR3 is TGCGCCAGCAGCCCCAGGGCGGGAGGCGAGTACGAGCAGTACTTC. V is TRBV5-1 and J is TRBJ2-7; 8 bases agree with TRBD2. The CDR3 extends over 15 amino acids. J was trimmed by 4 bases and V by 4 bases; bases with no gene match: 10. Germline CDR1 is SGHRS and CDR2 is YFSETQ.